This record looks at one TCR beta chain sequence and its context. V dropped 3 bases and J dropped 6; count of bases not matched to a gene: 3. Per germline, CDR1 SNHLY and CDR2 FYNNEI. The CDR3 extends over 14 amino acids. The data stem from a study of PD-1 blockade in mismatch repair-deficient tumors. Here immunoSEQ multiplex PCR was the method, and the copy in TCRdb shows in-frame clones only, minus some. The sample has some 22,000 clones, 70% to 90% seen once. The sample consisted of peripheral blood, taken 2 weeks after starting pembrolizumab. The V call is TRBV2, the J call TRBJ2-2, with 8 bases matching TRBD2. This sequence originates from an adult with mismatch repair-deficient cancer. The CDR3 reads CASSDGLAAGELFF. The CDR3 DNA reads as TGTGCCAGCAGTGACGGACTAGCCGCCGGGGAGCTGTTTTTT.